Listed below are T cell receptor beta chains from one sample, sequenced in a study of OX40 agonist ivuxolimab in advanced cancers. Data came from immunoSEQ multiplex PCR; TCRdb stores just in-frame clones and leaves some out. The sample contains 65,000 to 70,000 clones, 82% of which appear only once. Source: CD4+ or CD8+ T cells sorted from blood, taken in a trial of the OX40 agonist ivuxolimab. Receptor source: an adult with an advanced solid tumor such as melanoma, head and neck, liver or kidney cancer. CDR3s include the opening cysteine and the closing phenylalanine or tryptophan. Each record gives: clone size, V gene, J gene, D gene, CDR3 DNA, CDR3 protein. The D gene is left open where the match is weak. Size tells how often a clone was seen (once, few, many) or the class of an expanded clone, and some rows leave it out.

size: -
V: TRBV19
J: TRBJ1-4
D: -
DNA: TGTGCCAGTACCATACAGGGAGCTAATGAAAAACTGTTTTTT
CDR3: CASTIQGANEKLFF

size: -
V: TRBV6-1
J: TRBJ2-1
D: -
DNA: TGTGCCAGCAGTGTTCAGGGTGGCTCCTACAATGAGCAGTTCTTC
CDR3: CASSVQGGSYNEQFF

size: -
V: TRBV2
J: TRBJ2-1
D: TRBD2
DNA: TGTGCCAGCAAAACGGGGGGGTCCTACAATGAGCAGTTCTTC
CDR3: CASKTGGSYNEQFF

size: -
V: TRBV19
J: TRBJ2-3
D: TRBD2
DNA: TGTGCCAGTAGGCTAGCGGGGGGCATGACAGATACGCAGTATTTT
CDR3: CASRLAGGMTDTQYF

size: -
V: TRBV7-9
J: TRBJ1-3
D: TRBD1
DNA: TGTGCCAGCAGCTTAGAGCGGACAGGGTCGGGAAACACCATATATTTT
CDR3: CASSLERTGSGNTIYF

size: few
V: TRBV2
J: TRBJ1-3
D: -
DNA: TGTGCCAGCCGGTCAGGGTTCTCTGGAAACACCATATATTTT
CDR3: CASRSGFSGNTIYF

size: few
V: TRBV19
J: TRBJ1-3
D: -
DNA: TGTGCCAGTAGTATGACCCTGGACATTCAGGGAAACACCATATATTTT
CDR3: CASSMTLDIQGNTIYF

size: -
V: TRBV7-2
J: TRBJ2-7
D: TRBD2
DNA: TGTGCCAGCAGCCCCGGACTAGCGGACACCTACGAGCAGTACTTC
CDR3: CASSPGLADTYEQYF

size: once
V: TRBV18
J: TRBJ2-7
D: -
DNA: TGTGCCAGCTCACCAAATCGGGTGGGCTACGAGCAGTACTTC
CDR3: CASSPNRVGYEQYF

size: -
V: TRBV18
J: TRBJ2-1
D: -
DNA: TGTGCCAGCTCCCTCGGGGTCTACAATGAGCAGTTCTTC
CDR3: CASSLGVYNEQFF

size: -
V: TRBV30
J: TRBJ2-3
D: -
DNA: TGTGCCTGGAGTTACCTACCGGACAGAAGCACAGATACGCAGTATTTT
CDR3: CAWSYLPDRSTDTQYF

size: once
V: TRBV7-2
J: TRBJ1-6
D: -
DNA: TGTGCCAGCAGCTGGCAGCCCGACTCCTATAATTCACCCCTCCACTTT
CDR3: CASSWQPDSYNSPLHF

size: -
V: TRBV28
J: TRBJ1-4
D: -
DNA: TGTGCCAGCAGCCAGCGACCCACCGGGACCCATAATGAAAAACTGTTTTTT
CDR3: CASSQRPTGTHNEKLFF

size: -
V: TRBV7-8
J: TRBJ1-4
D: -
DNA: TGTGCCAGCAGCCCTCAGAACACTAATGAAAAACTGTTTTTT
CDR3: CASSPQNTNEKLFF

size: once
V: TRBV6-5
J: TRBJ2-2
D: -
DNA: TGTGCCAGCAGTTACGAGGCCTCTGACACCGGGGAGCTGTTTTTT
CDR3: CASSYEASDTGELFF

size: -
V: TRBV5-6
J: TRBJ2-4
D: -
DNA: TGTGCCAGCAAGTCTGACCAAAACATTCAGTACTTC
CDR3: CASKSDQNIQYF

size: -
V: TRBV7-2
J: TRBJ1-3
D: -
DNA: TGTGCCAGCAGCGCCCACAGGGACATCGGCGGAAACACCATATATTTT
CDR3: CASSAHRDIGGNTIYF

size: -
V: TRBV2
J: TRBJ1-4
D: -
DNA: TGTGCCAGCATCCCGGGTCGAAGCAATGAAAAACTGTTTTTT
CDR3: CASIPGRSNEKLFF

size: -
V: TRBV2
J: TRBJ1-1
D: -
DNA: TGTGCCAGCACGAACAAGTACACTGAAGCTTTCTTT
CDR3: CASTNKYTEAFF

size: -
V: TRBV6-5
J: TRBJ1-4
D: -
DNA: TGTGCCAGCAGTTACTCGTTCCAGCTGGAAAAACTGTTTTTT
CDR3: CASSYSFQLEKLFF

size: -
V: TRBV5-4
J: TRBJ2-7
D: -
DNA: TGTGCCAGCAGCTTGCGAGGGGGGGTAGGCTCCTACGAGCAGTACTTC
CDR3: CASSLRGGVGSYEQYF